The T cell receptor beta chain under discussion was sequenced for a study of blood T cell repertoires in COVID-19. Across the study: Material from acute and convalescent COVID-19 was sourced from the United States, Italy and Spain.

Measured with immunoSEQ multiplex PCR; TCRdb has only the in-frame clones, and not every one. The sample contains tens of thousands of clones, around four fifths of which appear only once. From germline, CDR1 is ENHRY and CDR2 SYGVKD. The CDR3 totals 15 residues. Germline trimming cut 0 bases from V and 4 bases from J; bases unmatched to any gene: 5. This chain joins TRBV10-3 and TRBJ1-2, with TRBD1 matching 7 bases. This TCR came from a human donor in a cohort sampled during active COVID-19. Source material: peripheral blood. The CDR3 loop is CAISESGTGAYGYTF. CDR3 coding DNA: TGTGCCATCAGTGAGTCGGGAACAGGGGCCTATGGCTACACCTTC.